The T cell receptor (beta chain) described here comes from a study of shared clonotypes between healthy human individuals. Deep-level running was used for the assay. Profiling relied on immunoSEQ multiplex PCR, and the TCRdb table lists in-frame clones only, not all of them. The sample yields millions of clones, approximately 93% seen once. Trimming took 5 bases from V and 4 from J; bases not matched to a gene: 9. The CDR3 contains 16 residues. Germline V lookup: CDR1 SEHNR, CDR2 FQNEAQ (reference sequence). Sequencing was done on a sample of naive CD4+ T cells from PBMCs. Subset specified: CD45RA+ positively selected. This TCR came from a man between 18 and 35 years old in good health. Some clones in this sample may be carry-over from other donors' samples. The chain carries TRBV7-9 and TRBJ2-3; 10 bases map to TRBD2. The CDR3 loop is CASSLALAGAADTQYF. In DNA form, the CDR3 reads TGTGCCAGCAGCCTGGCGCTAGCGGGAGCGGCAGATACGCAGTATTTT.